These 18 T cell receptor beta chains were all obtained from the same sample, sequenced in a study of radiotherapy plus CTLA-4 blockade in lung cancer. Sequencing used immunoSEQ multiplex PCR; TCRdb keeps in-frame clones, though not all of them. The table records around 49,000 clones, around 84% of them present only once. This sample comprised peripheral blood, obtained from a patient treated with radiotherapy plus ipilimumab. Receptor source: a human donor with non-small cell lung cancer whose response to radiotherapy plus ipilimumab could not be evaluated.

The chain couples TRBV7-9 to TRBJ1-2; D remains unclear. This CDR3 contains 14 residues. Germline CDR1 and CDR2: SEHNR and FQNEAQ (reference sequence). V was shortened by 1 base and J by 0 bases, with 6 bases between the two germline ends. The CDR3, as DNA: TGTGCCAGCAGCTTAGAACAGACTAACTATGGCTACACCTTC. Its protein is CASSLEQTNYGYTF.

V gene TRBV10-3 combines with J gene TRBJ1-2; D may be TRBD1 (6 bases). The CDR3 contains 14 residues. V was pared by 2 bases and J by 4 bases, with 11 bases between. CDR1 is ENHRY and CDR2 is SYGVKD in the germline V gene. The DNA of the CDR3 is TGTGCCATCAGTGAGGAAGGGGGAGTCTATGGCTACACCTTC. It encodes CAISEEGGVYGYTF.

This chain uses TRBV11-2 with TRBJ2-1; TRBD2 matches at 8 bases. CDR3 size: 14 residues. The V and J ends lost 1 base and 9 bases, in that order; junction bases with no gene match: 5. Per the germline V gene, CDR1 is SGHAT and CDR2 is FQNNGV. Here the CDR3 reads CASSLAQRESEQFF. CDR3 coding DNA: TGTGCCAGCAGCTTAGCCCAGCGGGAGTCTGAGCAGTTCTTC.

This rearrangement joins TRBV7-2 to TRBJ2-1, with D tentatively TRBD2 (5 bases). CDR1 and CDR2 from the germline V gene are SGHTA and FQGNSA. V shed 3 bases and J shed 2 bases, with 11 bases lying between them. This CDR3 contains 15 residues. The CDR3 DNA reads TGTGCCAGCAGCTTGTTCGGAGGCACCTACAATGAGCAGTTCTTC. It translates to CASSLFGGTYNEQFF.

This sequence joins TRBV4-1 and TRBJ2-1, with a tentative D call TRBD2 (6 bases). This CDR3 spans 15 amino acids. V lost 3 bases, J lost 6 bases, and 15 bases lay in between. The germline CDR1 and CDR2 sequences are MGHRA and YSYEKL. Here the CDR3 reads CASSHTTRNRNEQFF. The CDR3 bases are TGCGCCAGCAGCCACACGACTAGAAACCGCAATGAGCAGTTCTTC.

The chain combines TRBV7-9 with TRBJ1-1, with D hard to call. Trimming cost V 4 bases and J 8 bases, with 17 bases left between them. From germline, CDR1 is SEHNR and CDR2 FQNEAQ (reference sequence). The CDR3 length is 14 residues. CDR3 region: CASSSLLGLLEAFF. The CDR3 DNA reads as TGTGCCAGCAGCTCTTTATTAGGACTTCTGGAAGCTTTCTTT.

This rearrangement joins TRBV29-1 to TRBJ1-1, with 7 bases lining up with TRBD1. Germline trimming cut 3 bases from V and 5 bases from J; bases unmatched to any gene: 9. Germline V gene lookup returns CDR1 SQVTM and CDR2 ANQGSEA. This CDR3 has 14 residues. In DNA, the CDR3 is TGCAGCGTTGAGTGGAAGGGGGCAGGGACTGAAGCTTTCTTT. Its protein is CSVEWKGAGTEAFF.

The chain has TRBV11-2 and TRBJ2-2; a weak D match, TRBD1 (5 bases). Germline V gene data show CDR1 as SGHAT and CDR2 as FQNNGV. V was pared by 3 bases and J by 1 base, with 9 bases between. The CDR3 totals 15 residues. The CDR3 nucleotides are TGTGCCAGCAGCTTCGGAACAGGGAACACCGGGGAGCTGTTTTTT. Its protein is CASSFGTGNTGELFF.

This clone appeared once. This sequence joins TRBV27 and TRBJ2-1; D unclear. This CDR3 has 14 residues. Germline assignment: CDR1 MNHEY and CDR2 SMNVEV (reference sequence). Trimming shortened V by 0 bases and J by 7 bases, and 10 bases separated the two germline ends. DNA for the CDR3: TGTGCCAGCAGTTTATCGACGGGTGGGAATGAGCAGTTCTTC. It yields the protein CASSLSTGGNEQFF.

Written as DNA, the CDR3 is TGTGCCAGCAGTTTAATCTACCAGGGGGCCGGAAACACCATATATTTT. Translating gives CASSLIYQGAGNTIYF. J is TRBJ1-3 and V is TRBV28, with TRBD1 matching over 8 bases. The CDR3 has 16 residues. Germline CDR1 and CDR2: MDHEN and SYDVKM. Losses at the gene ends were 2 bases for V and 4 bases for J; bases not matched to a gene: 7.

The V and J genes are TRBV4-2 and TRBJ1-4, with 7 bases matching TRBD1. Germline-derived CDR1 and CDR2 are LGHNA and YNFKEQ. The V and J ends lost 3 bases and 4 bases, in that order; junction bases with no gene match: 5. CDR3 length equals 15 residues. In nucleotides, the CDR3 is TGTGCCAGCAGCCAGGGGGACAGTGATAATGAAAAACTGTTTTTT. Translating gives CASSQGDSDNEKLFF.

Only a few counts were recorded for this clone. The chain joins TRBV6-6 to TRBJ1-2, with 8 bases lining up with TRBD1. This CDR3 has 14 residues. CDR1 and CDR2 from the germline V gene are MNHNY and SVGAGI (reference sequence). V dropped 0 bases and J dropped 8; count of bases not matched to a gene: 5. CDR3 protein: CASSYSTTGEGYTF. CDR3 DNA sequence: TGTGCCAGCAGTTACTCGACGACAGGGGAAGGCTACACCTTC.

This chain links TRBV9 with TRBJ2-1; TRBD2 aligns across 7 bases. The V segment lost 2 bases and the J segment 8 bases; nucleotides outside the gene matches: 16. The CDR3 spans 17 residues. The germline CDR1 and CDR2 sequences are SGDLS and YYNGEE. The CDR3 here is CASSVLPGGRGFDEQFF. CDR3 DNA sequence: TGTGCCAGCAGCGTCCTCCCGGGGGGTCGGGGGTTCGATGAGCAGTTCTTC.

This rearrangement joins TRBV28 to TRBJ2-1, with D unclear. Per the germline V gene, CDR1 is MDHEN and CDR2 is SYDVKM. The CDR3 is made up of 11 amino acids. V was cut by 3 bases and J by 8 bases, with 5 bases left in between. DNA for the CDR3: TGTGCCAGCAGTTTCCTCCATGAGCAGTTCTTC. Protein sequence: CASSFLHEQFF.

In this sample, this clone turned up a few times. As DNA, the CDR3 is TGCGCCAGCAGCCAATTACTAGCGGGAGTAGCCGAGCAGTACTTC. Its translation is CASSQLLAGVAEQYF. The chain couples TRBV4-1 to TRBJ2-7; 11 nucleotides line up with TRBD2. This CDR3 is built from 15 residues. V lost 2 bases to trimming and J lost 6 bases; unmatched junction nucleotides: 6. CDR1 and CDR2 from the germline V gene are MGHRA and YSYEKL.

The chain employs TRBV6-1 and TRBJ2-3, with 7 nucleotides matching TRBD1. The V gene end was trimmed by 2 bases and the J gene end by 7 bases; junction bases not matched to a gene: 9. This CDR3 has 15 residues. The germline V gene has CDR1 MNHNS and CDR2 SASEGT. The CDR3: CASSEIDRELNTQYF. For the CDR3, the DNA is TGTGCCAGCAGTGAAATAGACAGGGAGCTGAATACGCAGTATTTT.

The DNA for the CDR3 is TGTGCCAGCAGCTTAAGGCCCCAGGGATCGGTGGATACCTATGGCTACACCTTC. Its translation: CASSLRPQGSVDTYGYTF. This sequence joins TRBV7-3 and TRBJ1-2, with a weak D call TRBD1 (5 bases). The CDR3 extends over 18 amino acids. Per the germline V gene, CDR1 is SGHTA and CDR2 is FQGTGA. V dropped 1 base and J dropped 4 bases, with 22 bases sitting between them.

The DNA of the CDR3 is TGTGCTAGTGGTTTGGGGACCGGGACCTACAATGAGCAGTTCTTC. Its protein is CASGLGTGTYNEQFF. V usage is TRBV12-5 and J usage is TRBJ2-1, with a tentative D call TRBD2 (5 bases). V lost 1 base, J lost 2 bases, and 9 bases lay in between. The CDR3 runs to 15 residues. CDR1 LGHNT and CDR2 FRNRAP come from the germline V gene.